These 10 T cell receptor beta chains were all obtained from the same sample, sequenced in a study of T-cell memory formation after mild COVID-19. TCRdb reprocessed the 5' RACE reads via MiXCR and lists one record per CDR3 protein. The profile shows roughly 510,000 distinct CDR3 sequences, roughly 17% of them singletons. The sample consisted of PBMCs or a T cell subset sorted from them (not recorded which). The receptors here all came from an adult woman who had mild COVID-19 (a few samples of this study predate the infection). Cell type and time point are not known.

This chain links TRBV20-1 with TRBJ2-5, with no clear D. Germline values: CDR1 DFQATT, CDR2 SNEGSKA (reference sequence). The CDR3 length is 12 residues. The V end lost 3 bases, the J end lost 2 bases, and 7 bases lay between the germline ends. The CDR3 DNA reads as TGCAGTGCTAGCTTCTATCAAGAGACCCAGTACTTC. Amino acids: CSASFYQETQYF.

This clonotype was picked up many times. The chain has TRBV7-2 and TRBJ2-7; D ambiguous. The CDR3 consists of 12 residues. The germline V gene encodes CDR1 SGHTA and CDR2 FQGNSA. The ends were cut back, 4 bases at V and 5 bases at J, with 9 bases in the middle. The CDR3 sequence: CASSSRWNEQYF. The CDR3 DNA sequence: TGTGCCAGCAGCTCCCGGTGGAACGAGCAGTACTTC.

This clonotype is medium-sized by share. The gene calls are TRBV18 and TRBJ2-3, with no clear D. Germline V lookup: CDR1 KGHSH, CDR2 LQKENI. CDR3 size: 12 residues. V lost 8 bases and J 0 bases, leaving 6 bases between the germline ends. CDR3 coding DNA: TGTGCCAGCAGCCCTAGCACAGATACGCAGTATTTT. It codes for CASSPSTDTQYF.

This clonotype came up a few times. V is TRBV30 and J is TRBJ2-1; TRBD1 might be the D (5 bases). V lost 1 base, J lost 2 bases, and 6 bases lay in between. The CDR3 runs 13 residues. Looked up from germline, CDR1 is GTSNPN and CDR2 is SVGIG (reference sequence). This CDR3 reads CAWSGQTYNEQFF. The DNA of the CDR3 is TGTGCCTGGAGTGGACAGACCTACAATGAGCAGTTCTTC. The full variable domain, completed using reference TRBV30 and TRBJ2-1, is SQTIHQWPATLVQPVGSPLSLECTVEGTSNPNLYWYRQAAGRGLQLLFYSVGIGQISSEVPQNLSASRPQDRQFILSSKKLLLSDSGFYLCAWSGQTYNEQFFGPGTRLTVL.

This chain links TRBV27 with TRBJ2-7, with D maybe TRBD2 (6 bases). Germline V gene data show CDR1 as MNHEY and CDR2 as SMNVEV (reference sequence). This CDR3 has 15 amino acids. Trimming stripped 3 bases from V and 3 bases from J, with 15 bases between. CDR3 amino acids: CASSFYSAGLYEQYF. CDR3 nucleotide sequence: TGTGCCAGCAGTTTTTATTCAGCGGGTCTCTACGAGCAGTACTTC.

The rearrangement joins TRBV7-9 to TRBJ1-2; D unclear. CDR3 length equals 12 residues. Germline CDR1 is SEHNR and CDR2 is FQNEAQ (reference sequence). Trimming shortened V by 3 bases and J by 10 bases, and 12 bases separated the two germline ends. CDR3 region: CASSFNGLLYTF. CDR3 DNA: TGTGCCAGCAGCTTTAACGGTCTCCTCTACACCTTC.

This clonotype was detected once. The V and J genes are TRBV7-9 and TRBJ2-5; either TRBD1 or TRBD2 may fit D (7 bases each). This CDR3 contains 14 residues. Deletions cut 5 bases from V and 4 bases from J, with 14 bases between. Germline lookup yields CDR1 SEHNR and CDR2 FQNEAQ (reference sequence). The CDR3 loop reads CASSPVRGGETQYF. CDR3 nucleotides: TGTGCCAGCAGCCCAGTCAGGGGGGGAGAGACCCAGTACTTC.

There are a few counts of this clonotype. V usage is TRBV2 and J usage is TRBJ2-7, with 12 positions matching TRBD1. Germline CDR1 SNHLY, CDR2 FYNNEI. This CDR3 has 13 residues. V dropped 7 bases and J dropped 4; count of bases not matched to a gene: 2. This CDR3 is CASKGQGAYEQYF. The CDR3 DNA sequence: TGTGCCAGCAAGGGACAGGGGGCTTACGAGCAGTACTTC.

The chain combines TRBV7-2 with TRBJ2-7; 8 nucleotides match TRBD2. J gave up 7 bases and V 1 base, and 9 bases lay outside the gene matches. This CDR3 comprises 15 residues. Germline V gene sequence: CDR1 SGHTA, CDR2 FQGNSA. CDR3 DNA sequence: TGTGCCAGCAGCTTAGGGACGGGAGGGACGGAAGAGCAGTACTTC. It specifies CASSLGTGGTEEQYF.

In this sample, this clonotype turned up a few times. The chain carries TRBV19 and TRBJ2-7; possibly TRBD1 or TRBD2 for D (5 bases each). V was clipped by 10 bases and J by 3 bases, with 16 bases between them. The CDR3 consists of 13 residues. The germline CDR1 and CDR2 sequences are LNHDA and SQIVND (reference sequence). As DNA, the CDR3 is TGTGCCACCACACCGGGGCCCCTCTACGAGCAGTACTTC. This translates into CATTPGPLYEQYF.